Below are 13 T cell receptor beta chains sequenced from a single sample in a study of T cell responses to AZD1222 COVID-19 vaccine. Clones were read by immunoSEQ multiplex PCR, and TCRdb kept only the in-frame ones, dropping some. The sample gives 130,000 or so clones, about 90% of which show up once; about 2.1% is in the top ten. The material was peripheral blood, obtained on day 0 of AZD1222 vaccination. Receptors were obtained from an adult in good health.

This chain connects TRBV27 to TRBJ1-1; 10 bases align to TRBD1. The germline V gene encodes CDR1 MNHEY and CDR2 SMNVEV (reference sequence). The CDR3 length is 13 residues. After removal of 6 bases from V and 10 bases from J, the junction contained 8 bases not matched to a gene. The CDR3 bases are TGTGCCAGCAGGCCGGGACAGGGGTTTTTAGCTTTCTTT. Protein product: CASRPGQGFLAFF.

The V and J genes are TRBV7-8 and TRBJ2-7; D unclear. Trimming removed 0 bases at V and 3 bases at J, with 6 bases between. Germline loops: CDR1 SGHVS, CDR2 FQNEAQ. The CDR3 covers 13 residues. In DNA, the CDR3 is TGTGCCAGCAGCTTAGCGTTAGGCTACGAGCAGTACTTC. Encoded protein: CASSLALGYEQYF. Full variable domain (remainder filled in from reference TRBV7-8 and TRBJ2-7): GAGVSQSPRYKVAKRGQDVALRCDPISGHVSLFWYQQALGQGPEFLTYFQNEAQLDKSGLPSDRFFAERPEGSVSTLKIQRTQQEDSAVYLCASSLALGYEQYFGPGTRLTVT.

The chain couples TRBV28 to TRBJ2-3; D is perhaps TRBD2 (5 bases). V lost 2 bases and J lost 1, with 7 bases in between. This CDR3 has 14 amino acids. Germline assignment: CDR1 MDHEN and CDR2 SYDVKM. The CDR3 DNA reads TGTGCCAGCAGTTTAGCAGCGGGCACAGATACGCAGTATTTT. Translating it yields CASSLAAGTDTQYF. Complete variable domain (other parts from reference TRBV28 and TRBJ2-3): DVKVTQSSRYLVKRTGEKVFLECVQDMDHENMFWYRQDPGLGLRLIYFSYDVKMKEKGDIPEGYSVSREKKERFSLILESASTNQTSMYLCASSLAAGTDTQYFGPGTRLTVL.

CDR3 DNA sequence: TGTGCCAGCTCACCAGGGAGTCAGCCCCAGCATTTT. Translation gives CASSPGSQPQHF. The chain employs TRBV18 and TRBJ1-5; no clear D gene. The CDR3 runs to 12 residues. CDR1 and CDR2 from the germline V gene are KGHSH and LQKENI. V lost 2 bases, J lost 6 bases, and 5 bases lay in between.

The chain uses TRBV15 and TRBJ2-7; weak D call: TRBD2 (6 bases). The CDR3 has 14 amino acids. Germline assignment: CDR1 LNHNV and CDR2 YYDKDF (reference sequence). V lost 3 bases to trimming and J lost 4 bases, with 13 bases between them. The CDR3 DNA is TGTGCCACCAGCAGGAATCTTGGGGGGTACGAGCAGTACTTC. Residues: CATSRNLGGYEQYF.

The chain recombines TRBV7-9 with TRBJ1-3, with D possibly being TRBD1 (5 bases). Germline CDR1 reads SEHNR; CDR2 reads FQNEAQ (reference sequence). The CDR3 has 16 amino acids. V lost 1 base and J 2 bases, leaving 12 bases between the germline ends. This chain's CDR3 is CASSLEQAYPGNTIYF. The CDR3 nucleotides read TGTGCCAGCAGCTTAGAACAGGCGTACCCTGGAAACACCATATATTTT.

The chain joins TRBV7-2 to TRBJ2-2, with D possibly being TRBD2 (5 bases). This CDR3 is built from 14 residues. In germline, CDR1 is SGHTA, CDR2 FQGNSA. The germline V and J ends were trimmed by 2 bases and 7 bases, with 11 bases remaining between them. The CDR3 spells CASSLSSGVGELFF. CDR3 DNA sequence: TGTGCCAGCAGCTTATCGTCCGGGGTCGGGGAGCTGTTTTTT.

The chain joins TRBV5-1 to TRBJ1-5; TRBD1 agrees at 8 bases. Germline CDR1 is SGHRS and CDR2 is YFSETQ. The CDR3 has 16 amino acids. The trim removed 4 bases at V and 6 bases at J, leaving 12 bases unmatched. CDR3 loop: CASSPRRTGQPQPQHF. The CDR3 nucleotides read TGCGCCAGCAGCCCTCGAAGGACAGGGCAACCTCAGCCCCAGCATTTT.

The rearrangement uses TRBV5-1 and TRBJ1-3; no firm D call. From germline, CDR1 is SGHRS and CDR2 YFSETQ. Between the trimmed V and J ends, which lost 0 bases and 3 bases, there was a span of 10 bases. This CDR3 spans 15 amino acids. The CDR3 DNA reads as TGCGCCAGCAGCTTGGATAGTACTGGTGGAAACACCATATATTTT. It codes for CASSLDSTGGNTIYF.

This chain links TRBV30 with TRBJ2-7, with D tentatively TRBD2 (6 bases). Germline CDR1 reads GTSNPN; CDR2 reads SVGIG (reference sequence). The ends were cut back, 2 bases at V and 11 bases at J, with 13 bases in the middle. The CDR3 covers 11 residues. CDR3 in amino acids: CAWSKAGNKYF. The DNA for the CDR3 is TGTGCCTGGAGTAAGGCGGGGAATAAGTACTTC.

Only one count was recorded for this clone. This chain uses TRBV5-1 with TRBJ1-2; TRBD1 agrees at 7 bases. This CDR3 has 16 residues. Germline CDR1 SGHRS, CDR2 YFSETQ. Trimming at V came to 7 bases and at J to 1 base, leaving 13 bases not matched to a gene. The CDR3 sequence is CASSPGGGGDNYGYTF. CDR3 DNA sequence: TGCGCCAGCTCCCCAGGAGGGGGCGGAGATAACTATGGCTACACCTTC.

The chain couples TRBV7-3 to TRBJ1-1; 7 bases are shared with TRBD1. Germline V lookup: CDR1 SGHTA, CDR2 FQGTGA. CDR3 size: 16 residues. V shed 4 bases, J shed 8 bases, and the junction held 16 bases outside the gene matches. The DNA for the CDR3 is TGTGCCAGCAGCTCACAACTAGACAGGGCCCTAGGGGAAGCTTTCTTT. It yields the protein CASSSQLDRALGEAFF.

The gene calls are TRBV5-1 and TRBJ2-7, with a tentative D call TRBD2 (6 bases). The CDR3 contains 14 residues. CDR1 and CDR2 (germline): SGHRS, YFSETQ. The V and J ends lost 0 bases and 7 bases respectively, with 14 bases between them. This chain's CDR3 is CASSLVTGDLEQYF. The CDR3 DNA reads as TGCGCCAGCAGCTTGGTTACGGGAGACTTGGAGCAGTACTTC.